This T cell receptor beta chain emerged from a study of cytomegalovirus exposure and HLA in healthy donors. There are 15 residues in the CDR3. Germline V gene lookup returns CDR1 MDHEN and CDR2 SYDVKM. V trimming: 8 bases; J trimming: 0 bases; junction bases outside the gene matches: 6. Assay: immunoSEQ multiplex PCR; the TCRdb copy retains only in-frame clones and omits some. This sample has about 360,000 clones, with about nine tenths found just once. The specimen sequenced was PBMCs. The chain combines TRBV28 with TRBJ2-2; 7 bases are shared with TRBD1. The sequence came from a young woman in good health and CMV-seronegative. The CDR3 here is CASVQGTANTGELFF. The DNA for the CDR3 is TGTGCCAGCGTACAAGGGACAGCGAACACCGGGGAGCTGTTTTTT.